This T cell receptor beta chain derives from a study of cytomegalovirus exposure and HLA in healthy donors. Whole-study results and caveats: Versus the roughly 700-donor mean, an Asian-associated ancestry cluster reportedly showed fewer N-insertions in a later analysis. A few of the chains that were CMV-associated were confirmed in vitro to be specific for CMV antigens. Later work found most CMV-associated TCR beta chains apparently HLA-restricted.

The PCR contained 60 Vbeta and 13 Jbeta primers. In the original workflow: In a later analysis, of 70 million to 85 million unique beta chains, about 12 million appeared in at least two donors. This table comes from immunoSEQ multiplex PCR, and its TCRdb copy is limited to in-frame clones, with some not included. The V and J calls and clone size come from that table; D and trimming were worked out from the DNA. The sample shows roughly 150,000 clones, 65% to 80% of them seen only once. In this sample, this clone turned up a few times. Antigen unknown. The sequence derives from a man between 40 and 49 years old in good health and CMV-seropositive. Sequenced sample: PBMCs.

The CDR3 sequence is CASSQDRFAREQFF. CDR3 DNA: TGTGCCAGCAGCCAAGATCGATTTGCTCGGGAGCAGTTCTTC. The chain couples TRBV4-2 to TRBJ2-1, with D hard to call. Germline CDR1 and CDR2: LGHNA and YNFKEQ. Trimming took off 0 bases at V and 10 bases at J, with 13 bases between the two ends. The CDR3 is 14 residues long.